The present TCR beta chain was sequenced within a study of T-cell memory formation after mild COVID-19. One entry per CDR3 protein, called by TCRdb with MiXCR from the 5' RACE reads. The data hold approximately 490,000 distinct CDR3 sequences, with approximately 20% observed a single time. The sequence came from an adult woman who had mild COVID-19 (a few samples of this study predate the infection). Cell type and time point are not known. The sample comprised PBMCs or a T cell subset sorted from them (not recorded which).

The CDR3 bases are TGTGCCAGCAGCTCCGCGCCTGGGGAGGCAAACTATGGCTACACCTTC. Translated: CASSSAPGEANYGYTF. The chain is built from TRBV7-2 and TRBJ1-2; D uncertain. From germline, CDR1 is SGHTA and CDR2 FQGNSA. Trimming cost V 4 bases and J 2 bases, with 17 bases left between them. This CDR3 contains 16 residues.